The 13 T cell receptor beta chains in this list originate from one sample, sequenced in a study of blood T cell repertoires in COVID-19. The table came from immunoSEQ multiplex PCR; TCRdb's copy has only in-frame clones and leaves some out. The sample yields 200,000 to 250,000 clones, 80% seen once. Sequencing input: peripheral blood. The receptors here all came from a human donor in a cohort sampled during active COVID-19.

The chain joins TRBV11-1 to TRBJ2-7, with D tentatively TRBD2 (5 bases). Germline V gene data show CDR1 as SGHAT and CDR2 as FQDESV (reference sequence). The V gene lost 0 bases and the J gene lost 3 bases, with 12 bases spanning the gap. CDR3 length equals 15 residues. CDR3: CASSLAQDWNYEQYF. CDR3 coding DNA: TGTGCCAGCAGCTTAGCTCAGGACTGGAACTACGAGCAGTACTTC.

V is TRBV15 and J is TRBJ1-2; 8 bases are a match to TRBD1. The germline V gene encodes CDR1 LNHNV and CDR2 YYDKDF (reference sequence). The ends lost 0 bases at V and 4 bases at J; junction bases unmatched: 1. The CDR3 covers 14 residues. CDR3 in DNA: TGTGCCACCAGCAGAGATACAGGGGGCTATGGCTACACCTTC. It yields the protein CATSRDTGGYGYTF.

The chain recombines TRBV29-1 with TRBJ2-7; 9 bases are a match to TRBD2. There are 13 residues in the CDR3. V was clipped by 7 bases and J by 4 bases; unmatched bases: 8. Looked up from germline, CDR1 is SQVTM and CDR2 is ANQGSEA. In nucleotides, the CDR3 is TGCAGCGCGGGTAGCGGGGGTGGGTACGAGCAGTACTTC. Amino acid sequence: CSAGSGGGYEQYF.

The genes are TRBV2 and TRBJ2-7; 11 nucleotides align to TRBD2. Germline-derived CDR1 and CDR2 are SNHLY and FYNNEI. Unmatched junction bases numbered 6, after V lost 5 bases and J lost 0 bases. CDR3 size: 16 residues. This chain's CDR3 is CASSSLAGVASYEQYF. The CDR3, as DNA: TGTGCCAGCAGTTCACTAGCGGGGGTGGCCTCCTACGAGCAGTACTTC.

This chain connects TRBV27 to TRBJ1-5; D might be TRBD1 (5 bases). The CDR3 runs to 16 residues. Germline lookup yields CDR1 MNHEY and CDR2 SMNVEV (reference sequence). The V end was cut by 5 bases, the J end by 3 bases, with 17 bases between. The CDR3 DNA is TGTGCCAGCAGTCAGGGTGGTAAGGGGTTCAATCAGCCCCAGCATTTT. Protein sequence: CASSQGGKGFNQPQHF.

The chain is built from TRBV19 and TRBJ1-4; 9 bases align to TRBD1. The V gene's germline CDR1 is LNHDA and CDR2 SQIVND (reference sequence). Trimming at V came to 4 bases and at J to 1 base, leaving 10 bases not matched to a gene. CDR3 length equals 18 residues. The CDR3 DNA sequence: TGTGCCAGTAGTACTCTACCGGGACAGGGCAAAACTAATGAAAAACTGTTTTTT. This gives the protein CASSTLPGQGKTNEKLFF.

The rearrangement uses TRBV10-3 and TRBJ1-6; a weak D match, TRBD1 (5 bases). The V end lost 9 bases, the J end lost 7 bases, and 13 bases lay between the germline ends. In germline, CDR1 is ENHRY, CDR2 SYGVKD. This CDR3 spans 13 amino acids. The DNA of the CDR3 is TGTGCCATGGGAGGGACCCAAAATTCACCCCTCCACTTT. This codes for CAMGGTQNSPLHF.

The chain recombines TRBV5-4 with TRBJ1-4; no clear D. Germline CDR1 reads SGHNT; CDR2 reads YYREEE (reference sequence). The CDR3 spans 17 residues. With 3 bases removed from V and 8 bases from J, the gap between germline ends came to 23 bases. The CDR3 DNA is TGTGCCAGCAGCTCATTGTTAGACGCTGGGCTAAGGGAAAAACTGTTTTTT. Its translation is CASSSLLDAGLREKLFF. The full variable domain, in which reference TRBV5-4 and TRBJ1-4 provide the parts outside the CDR3, is ETGVTQSPTHLIKTRGQQVTLRCSSQSGHNTVSWYQQALGQGPQFIFQYYREEENGRGNFPPRFSGLQFPNYSSELNVNALELDDSALYLCASSSLLDAGLREKLFFGSGTQLSVL.

There are a few counts of this clone. The gene calls are TRBV30 and TRBJ1-1; TRBD1 might be the D (5 bases). The CDR3 totals 14 residues. From germline, CDR1 is GTSNPN and CDR2 SVGIG (reference sequence). V was shortened by 2 bases and J by 3 bases, with 13 bases between the two germline ends. Here the CDR3 DNA reads TGTGCCTGGAGTCCCTGGGGGGGGGACACTGAAGCTTTCTTT. Translating gives CAWSPWGGDTEAFF.

This chain joins TRBV9 and TRBJ1-1, with D possibly matching TRBD1 (6 bases). V was pared by 6 bases and J by 1 base, with 10 bases between. The CDR3 consists of 13 residues. Germline assignment: CDR1 SGDLS and CDR2 YYNGEE. The CDR3 DNA is TGTGCCAGCATGGAACAGGGGAACACTGAAGCTTTCTTT. Translation: CASMEQGNTEAFF.

The chain joins TRBV25-1 to TRBJ2-1; the match to TRBD1 covers 7 bases. Trimming cost V 5 bases and J 0 bases; bases outside gene matches: 13. Germline CDR1 reads MGHDK; CDR2 reads SYGVNS. The CDR3 totals 18 residues. CDR3 nucleotides: TGTGCCAGCAGTACAACATTCCGACAGGGCGGCTCCTACAATGAGCAGTTCTTC. Its translation is CASSTTFRQGGSYNEQFF. The full variable domain, with the rest looked up from reference TRBV25-1 and TRBJ2-1, is EADIYQTPRYLVIGTGKKITLECSQTMGHDKMYWYQQDPGMELHLIHYSYGVNSTEKGDLSSESTVSRIRTEHFPLTLESARPSHTSQYLCASSTTFRQGGSYNEQFFGPGTRLTVL.

The chain uses TRBV19 and TRBJ1-5; D is ambiguous. This CDR3 region has 16 residues. CDR1 and CDR2 from the germline V gene are LNHDA and SQIVND (reference sequence). Trimming stripped 5 bases from V and 4 bases from J, with 18 bases between. CDR3 sequence: CASSLTPGARNQPQHF. CDR3 coding DNA: TGTGCCAGTAGTCTAACACCGGGAGCCAGGAATCAGCCCCAGCATTTT.

The J gene is TRBJ1-5, the V gene TRBV28; 7 bases align to TRBD1. This CDR3 comprises 15 residues. Germline values: CDR1 MDHEN, CDR2 SYDVKM. V shed 3 bases, J shed 4 bases, and the junction held 6 bases outside the gene matches. The CDR3 DNA reads as TGTGCCAGCAGTTTTGAGGGGGCGTTGAATCAGCCCCAGCATTTT. As protein: CASSFEGALNQPQHF.